One and the same sample provided the 11 T cell receptor beta chains below, sequenced in a study of circulating CD8 cells and anti-PD-1 response in melanoma. The QIAseq Immune Repertoire TCR panel built the libraries from approximately 16 ng of total RNA. TCRdb reprocessed the reads with MiXCR, giving one entry per CDR3 protein. The repertoire holds more than 450 distinct CDR3 sequences, approximately 9% seen once, with approximately 33% in the top ten. Live CD3+CD8+TCRalphabeta+ cells were sorted into four subsets by PD-1 and/or TIGIT. This specimen was CD8+ T cells from PBMCs, taken at baseline or after one month of anti-PD-1 therapy (not recorded which). The receptors derive from a human donor with melanoma.

This clonotype is termed large (0.1 to 1%). The chain carries TRBV10-3 and TRBJ2-2, with TRBD1 identical over 9 bases. Per the germline V gene, CDR1 is ENHRY and CDR2 is SYGVKD. Trimming took 6 bases from V and 6 from J; bases not matched to a gene: 8. CDR3 length: 15 residues. The CDR3 is CAISPTGGSAGELFF. CDR3 bases: TGTGCCATCAGCCCGACAGGGGGATCGGCCGGGGAGCTGTTTTTT.

By sample fraction, this clonotype is medium-sized. A much larger clonotype is one base distant, so this may be a read error. The chain employs TRBV27 and TRBJ2-3; D gene unclear. Per the germline V gene, CDR1 is MNHEY and CDR2 is SMNVEV (reference sequence). The CDR3 length is 14 residues. DNA for the CDR3: TGTGCCAGCAGTTCGCGGCTCAGCACAGATACGCTGTATTTT. As protein: CASSSRLSTDTLYF.

This clonotype is large within its sample. The chain recombines TRBV20-1 with TRBJ2-7; D not certain. Trimming took 1 base from V and 0 from J, leaving 16 bases between them. The CDR3 is made up of 16 amino acids. Germline V CDR1 and CDR2: DFQATT, SNEGSKA (reference sequence). CDR3 sequence (DNA): TGCAGTGCTAGAGGAGAGGTGGGCTTAAGCTCCTACGAGCAGTACTTC. Its translation is CSARGEVGLSSYEQYF.

This clonotype is hyperexpanded (1% or more). The rearrangement uses TRBV24-1 and TRBJ2-7, with TRBD1 matching over 7 bases. The CDR3 is made up of 14 amino acids. With 5 bases clipped from V and 3 bases from J, the junction kept 6 bases outside the gene matches. Germline loops: CDR1 KGHDR, CDR2 SFDVKD. The CDR3 reads CATSGDRDDYEQYF. The CDR3 bases are TGTGCCACCAGTGGAGACAGGGACGACTACGAGCAGTACTTC.

This clonotype was counted a few times. A much larger clone lies one base from this, so it may be a read error. The chain joins TRBV2 to TRBJ2-1, with D possibly matching TRBD2 (5 bases). Germline-derived CDR1 and CDR2 are SNHLY and FYNNEI. The CDR3 spans 14 residues. In DNA, the CDR3 is TGTGCCAGCTATAAGCGGAGCTCCTACATTGAGCAGTTCTTC. Translating it yields CASYKRSSYIEQFF. Complete variable domain (other parts from reference TRBV2 and TRBJ2-1): EPEVTQTPSHQVTQMGQEVILRCVPISNHLYFYWYRQILGQKVEFLVSFYNNEISEKSEIFDDQFSVERPDGSNFTLKIRSTKLEDSAMYFCASYKRSSYIEQFFGPGTRLTVL.

Judged by abundance, this clonotype is hyperexpanded. This CDR3 is CSVGATLAGEVHNEQFF. Written as DNA, the CDR3 is TGCAGCGTTGGGGCTACACTAGCGGGAGAGGTCCACAATGAGCAGTTCTTC. V and J are TRBV29-1 and TRBJ2-1, with 11 bases lining up with TRBD2. V dropped 4 bases and J dropped 5; count of bases not matched to a gene: 13. The CDR3 loop spans 17 amino acids. Germline CDR1 SQVTM, CDR2 ANQGSEA.

This clonotype is termed large. This sequence joins TRBV27 and TRBJ2-5, with TRBD2 identical over 10 bases. Germline CDR1 and CDR2: MNHEY and SMNVEV (reference sequence). The ends lost 6 bases at V and 7 bases at J; junction bases unmatched: 17. The CDR3 is 17 amino acids. The CDR3 DNA reads as TGTGCCAGCAGCGATACGATCGGACTAGCGGCCGGCGGGACCCAGTACTTC. This sequence encodes CASSDTIGLAAGGTQYF.

This clonotype was seen a few times. This clone may be a read error of a much larger clone one base away. It is unclear where the CDR3 begins or ends on the DNA, so no DNA is shown, and the CDR3 is as TCRdb lists it. V and J are TRBV9 and TRBJ2-1; no check of the table's D call, TRBD2, against the DNA was made. CDR1 and CDR2 from the germline V gene are SGDLS and YYNGEE. The CDR3 adds up to 13 amino acids, both ends counted. CDR3 sequence: CASSVGGGNEQLF.

Details on this clonotype: The junction and the germline gene differ at one end; a read error may be behind it. The V and J genes are TRBV29-1 and TRBJ1-1; maybe TRBD1 (6 bases). The CDR3 covers 13 residues. CDR1 is SQVTM and CDR2 is ANQGSEA in the germline V gene. The chain's CDR3 is CSVFRGAQGEASF. The CDR3 nucleotides are TGCAGCGTTTTTCGGGGGGCGCAGGGTGAAGCTTCCTTT.

This clonotype was detected only a few times. This sequence joins TRBV19 and TRBJ2-5; TRBD1 is a possible D gene (6 bases). CDR1 is LNHDA and CDR2 is SQIVND in the germline V gene (reference sequence). V was pared by 3 bases and J by 5 bases, with 7 bases between. CDR3 size: 12 residues. CDR3 DNA sequence: TGTGCCAGTAGTATTAGGGGGGAGACCCAGTACTTC. Translated, it gives CASSIRGETQYF. The full variable domain, completed using reference TRBV19 and TRBJ2-5, is DGGITQSPKYLFRKEGQNVTLSCEQNLNHDAMYWYRQDPGQGLRLIYYSQIVNDFQKGDIAEGYSVSREKKESFPLTVTSAQKNPTAFYLCASSIRGETQYFGPGTRLLVL.

This clonotype is labeled large. The chain has TRBV27 and TRBJ2-1, with 10 bases aligning to TRBD2. Germline V gives CDR1 MNHEY, CDR2 SMNVEV (reference sequence). The CDR3 covers 17 residues. V lost 5 bases to trimming and J lost 7 bases; unmatched junction nucleotides: 14. In DNA, the CDR3 is TGTGCCAGCAGTACCATACTAGCGGGGAAGAAAGGGAATGAGCAGTTCTTC. It specifies CASSTILAGKKGNEQFF.